This is a list of T cell receptor beta chains from one sample in a study of brain T cells in children with intractable seizures. The assay was immunoSEQ multiplex PCR, and TCRdb's table has in-frame clones only and misses some. The repertoire holds about 80,000 clones, with around 91% as singletons. The sample was peripheral blood, taken at surgery. The origin of the receptors is a girl aged 2-10 years with Rasmussen encephalitis and intractable seizures. CDR3s include the opening cysteine and the closing phenylalanine or tryptophan. Clone size is stated in some rows and not others, as once, few, many or a class when expanded.

clone_size | j_call | v_call | cdr3_aa
- | TRBJ1-2 | TRBV12-3/TRBV12-4 | CASSLGQGIGYTF
- | TRBJ1-6 | TRBV19 | CASRQQGKESPLHF
- | TRBJ2-3 | TRBV29-1 | CSARLADTQYF
- | TRBJ2-7 | TRBV6-5 | CASSYSRQGSYEQYF
- | TRBJ2-3 | TRBV19 | CASSIGGPGDTQYF
- | TRBJ2-3 | TRBV7-3 | CASSPGQGGTDTQYF
few | TRBJ1-6 | TRBV28 | CASTATGVGPPLHF
- | TRBJ2-5 | TRBV5-6 | CASSLGQGGQTQYF
- | TRBJ2-7 | TRBV11-2 | CASSLESGGYEQYF
- | TRBJ1-6 | TRBV18 | CASSPTSSGGGNSPLHF
- | TRBJ1-3 | TRBV10-2 | CASSETFAGNTIYF
- | TRBJ1-4 | TRBV13 | CASSARTSESEKLFF
- | TRBJ1-2 | TRBV27 | CASSLSSGVTNYGYTF
- | TRBJ1-1 | TRBV7-9 | CASSLLVGQGLFNTEAFF
once | TRBJ1-5 | TRBV6-5 | CASRYSDIVNQPQHF
- | TRBJ1-1 | TRBV5-1 | CASSLNLNTEAFF
once | TRBJ2-1 | TRBV5-4 | CASSRAGVADEQFF
- | TRBJ2-5 | TRBV4-1 | CASSPGFKETQYF
- | TRBJ1-5 | TRBV27 | CASSLLGQGARWNQPQHF
- | TRBJ2-7 | TRBV19 | CASSPRMGQGAEQYF
- | TRBJ1-5 | TRBV28 | CASSFGGLRHQPQHF
- | TRBJ2-1 | TRBV6-6 | CASSYRSSYNEQFF
- | TRBJ2-5 | TRBV18 | CASSPTSGQGRETQYF
- | TRBJ1-1 | TRBV21-1 | CASSKGTSRTGDLNTEAFF
once | TRBJ2-6 | TRBV9 | CASSARRTGPGANVLTF
- | TRBJ1-1 | TRBV7-4 | CASSPLGGLTEAFF
- | TRBJ1-5 | TRBV6-5 | CASSNGQAINQPQHF
- | TRBJ2-1 | TRBV14 | CASSQQIIDEQFF
- | TRBJ2-2 | TRBV9 | CASSVPPGTNTGELFF
- | TRBJ1-5 | TRBV6-5 | CASSSGTANQPQHF
- | TRBJ1-2 | TRBV19 | CASSSPTGRGYTF
once | TRBJ2-1 | TRBV9 | CASSRGGSSYNEQFF
- | TRBJ2-3 | TRBV10-1 | CASSNDRGRDTQYF
few | TRBJ1-4 | TRBV5-4 | CASSLSATNEKLFF
- | TRBJ2-7 | TRBV28 | CASSLDFNRAYEQYF
- | TRBJ1-1 | TRBV6-4 | CASSEAFNTEAFF
- | TRBJ1-6 | TRBV3-1/TRBV3-2 | CASSQTGRDSPLHF
- | TRBJ1-1 | TRBV7-3 | CASSTRQGKAFF
- | TRBJ2-3 | TRBV15 | CATAGLAITDTQYF
once | TRBJ2-7 | TRBV4-1 | CASSQDPGGPGQQYF
- | TRBJ2-7 | TRBV11-2 | CASSEGQGIYEQYF
- | TRBJ2-3 | TRBV7-9 | CASPGGTGALSTDTQYF
- | TRBJ2-3 | TRBV6-5 | CAGARGGNTQYF
- | TRBJ1-3 | TRBV11-2 | CASSSLTGSGNTIYF
- | TRBJ2-7 | TRBV7-9 | CASSRLYEQYF
- | TRBJ2-3 | TRBV18 | CASSPPSTDTQYF